This T cell receptor (beta chain) was identified during a study of T-cell reconstitution after alpha-beta-depleted transplantation in children. Study outcomes and limitations: One year after transplant, T-cell counts and diversity came mostly from newly produced T cells.

On this clonotype itself: The antigen remains undetermined.

This CDR3 has 14 residues. Trimming took 8 bases from V and 9 from J, leaving 17 bases between them. CDR1 ENHRY and CDR2 SYGVKD come from the germline V gene. A TCRbeta library incorporating unique molecular identifiers was prepared. Via MiXCR, TCRdb re-called the PCR reads, giving one row per CDR3 protein. The data show 330,000 or so distinct CDR3 sequences, just over 7.5% seen once. Sequences were derived from peripheral blood, sampled 360 days after TCRalphabeta/CD19-depleted stem cell transplant. The sequence came from a female patient aged 2 to 10 who had a stem cell transplant for Fanconi anemia, so the T cells may come from the graft donor. The rearrangement links TRBV10-3 to TRBJ1-6; D is uncertain. The CDR3 region is CAISTEGPSSPLHF. The DNA for the CDR3 is TGTGCCATCTCCACGGAGGGCCCCAGTTCACCCCTCCACTTT.